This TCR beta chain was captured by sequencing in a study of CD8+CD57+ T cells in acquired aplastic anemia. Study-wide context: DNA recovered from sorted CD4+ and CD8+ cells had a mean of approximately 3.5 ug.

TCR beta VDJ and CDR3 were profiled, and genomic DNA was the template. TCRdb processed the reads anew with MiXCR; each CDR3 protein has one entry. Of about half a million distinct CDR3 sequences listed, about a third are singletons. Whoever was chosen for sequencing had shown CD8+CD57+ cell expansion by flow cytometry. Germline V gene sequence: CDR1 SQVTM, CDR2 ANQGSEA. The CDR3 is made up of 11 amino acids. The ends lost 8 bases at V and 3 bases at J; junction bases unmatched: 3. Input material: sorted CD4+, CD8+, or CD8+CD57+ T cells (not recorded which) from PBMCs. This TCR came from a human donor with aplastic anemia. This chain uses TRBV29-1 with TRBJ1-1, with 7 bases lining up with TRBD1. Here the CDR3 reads CSSDRDTEAFF. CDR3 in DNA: TGCAGCTCCGACAGGGACACTGAAGCTTTCTTT.